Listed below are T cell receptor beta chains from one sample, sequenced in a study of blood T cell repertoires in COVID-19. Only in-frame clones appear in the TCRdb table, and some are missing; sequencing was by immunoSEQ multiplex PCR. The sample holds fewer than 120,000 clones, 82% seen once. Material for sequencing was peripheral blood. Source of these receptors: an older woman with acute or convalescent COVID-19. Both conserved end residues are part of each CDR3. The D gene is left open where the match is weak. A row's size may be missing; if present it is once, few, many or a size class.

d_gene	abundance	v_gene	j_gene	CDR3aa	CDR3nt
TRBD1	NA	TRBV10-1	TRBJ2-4	CARDRELKNIQYF	TGCGCCAGGGACAGGGAACTTAAAAACATTCAGTACTTC
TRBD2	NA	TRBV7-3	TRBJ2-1	CASTLAGGLNEQFF	TGTGCCAGCACGTTAGCGGGGGGGCTGAATGAGCAGTTCTTC
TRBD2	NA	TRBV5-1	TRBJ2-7	CASSLAPSGGAYEQYF	TGCGCCAGCAGCCTGGCCCCTAGCGGGGGAGCGTACGAGCAGTACTTC
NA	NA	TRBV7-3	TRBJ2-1	CASSLYRSGNNEQFF	TGTGCCAGCAGCTTATACAGGTCTGGAAACAATGAGCAGTTCTTC
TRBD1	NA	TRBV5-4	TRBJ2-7	CASSRPDRVNEQYF	TGTGCCAGCAGCCGGCCCGACAGGGTTAACGAGCAGTACTTC
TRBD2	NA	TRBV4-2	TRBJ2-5	CASSPGRTRSETQYF	TGTGCCAGCAGCCCCGGGCGGACTAGATCTGAGACCCAGTACTTC
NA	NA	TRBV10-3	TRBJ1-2	CAISEVPERNGYTF	TGTGCCATCAGTGAGGTCCCGGAGAGAAATGGCTACACCTTC
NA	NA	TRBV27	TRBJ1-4	CASSLLMGREKLFF	TGTGCCAGCAGTTTACTAATGGGGCGGGAAAAACTGTTTTTT
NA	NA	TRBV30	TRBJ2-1	CAWSRDSYNEQFF	TGTGCCTGGAGTAGAGACTCCTACAATGAGCAGTTCTTC
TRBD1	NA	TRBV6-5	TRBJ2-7	CASSYSVRGLAYEQYF	TGTGCCAGCAGTTACTCTGTCAGGGGGCTAGCCTACGAGCAGTACTTC
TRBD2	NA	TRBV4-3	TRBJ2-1	CASSQDELQRGGSNEQFF	TGCGCCAGCAGCCAAGACGAGTTACAGCGGGGGGGCTCCAATGAGCAGTTCTTC
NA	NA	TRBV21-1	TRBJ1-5	CASSKVARSEGNQPQHF	TGTGCCAGCAGCAAAGTAGCGCGGTCCGAGGGCAATCAGCCCCAGCATTTT
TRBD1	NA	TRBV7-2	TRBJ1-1	CASSFDRDTEAFF	TGTGCCAGCAGCTTCGACAGGGACACTGAAGCTTTCTTT
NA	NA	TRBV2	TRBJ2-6	CASSEGAGFPSGANVLTF	TGTGCCAGCAGTGAAGGGGCAGGTTTTCCCAGTGGGGCCAACGTCCTGACTTTC
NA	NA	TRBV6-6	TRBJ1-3	CATNRQWGNTIYF	TGTGCCACCAATCGACAGTGGGGAAACACCATATATTTT
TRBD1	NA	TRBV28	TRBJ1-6	CASSPPQGNNSPLHF	TGTGCCAGCAGTCCACCACAGGGGAATAATTCACCCCTCCACTTT
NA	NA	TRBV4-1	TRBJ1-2	CASSREGGYTF	TGCGCCAGCAGCAGGGAGGGAGGCTACACCTTC
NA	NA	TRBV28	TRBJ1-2	CASSLVTMGYGYTF	TGTGCCAGCAGTTTAGTGACTATGGGCTATGGCTACACCTTC
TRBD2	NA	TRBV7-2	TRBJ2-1	CASGGGMSSYNEQFF	TGTGCGAGCGGGGGCGGCATGAGCTCCTACAATGAGCAGTTCTTC
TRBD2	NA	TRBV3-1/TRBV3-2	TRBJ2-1	CASSPRVWGSGGGEQFF	TGTGCCAGCAGCCCGCGCGTTTGGGGTAGCGGCGGGGGGGAGCAGTTCTTC
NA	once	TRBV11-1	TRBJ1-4	CASSSEALAGEKLFF	TGTGCCAGCAGTTCAGAAGCTCTCGCGGGTGAAAAACTGTTTTTT
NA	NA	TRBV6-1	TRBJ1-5	CASSSRQPQHF	TGTGCCAGCAGTTCCCGTCAGCCCCAGCATTTT
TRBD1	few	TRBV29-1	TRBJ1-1	CSVEMDRDGTEAFF	TGCAGCGTTGAGATGGACAGGGATGGCACTGAAGCTTTCTTT
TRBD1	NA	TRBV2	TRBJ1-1	CARQGPDTEAFF	TGTGCCAGACAGGGGCCGGACACTGAAGCTTTCTTT
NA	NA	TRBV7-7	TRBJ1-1	CASSLDRNTEAFF	TGTGCTAGCTCTCTAGACAGGAACACTGAAGCTTTCTTT